This T cell receptor (beta chain) was identified during a study of shared clonotypes between healthy human individuals. Study as a whole: CD4 naive cells filled three plates per donor, CD4 memory three, CD8 naive two and CD8 memory one. Study-wide results and caveats: Clonotype sharing among donors was expected to depend on sequencing depth.

Concerning this clone itself: Its target is not known. The sample holds other DNA sequences that translate to the same CDR3.

The data were produced by immunoSEQ multiplex PCR, yet TCRdb's version contains in-frame clones alone and is incomplete. The repertoire holds 2 million to 2.5 million clones, with 95% as singletons. V shed 2 bases and J shed 2 bases, with 10 bases lying between them. The CDR3 runs to 15 residues. Germline V gene data show CDR1 as KGHSH and CDR2 as LQKENI. The chain recombines TRBV18 with TRBJ2-1; tentative D call: TRBD1 (6 bases). The sample taken for sequencing was naive CD4+ T cells sorted from blood. Subset indicated: CD45RA+ positively selected. This clonotype was obtained from a man aged 18 to 29 in good health. In DNA, the CDR3 is TGTGCCAGCTCACCAGGGCAGGGGCCCTACAATGAGCAGTTCTTC. This translates into CASSPGQGPYNEQFF.